Sequencing of this T cell receptor beta chain was carried out in a study of blood T cell repertoires in COVID-19 (dated by TCRdb to the early 2020s). With respect to the entire study: Collaborator samples came from the United States, Italy and Spain and covered acute and convalescent phases of COVID-19. The material from the prospective study consisted of cDNA or gDNA derived from T cells, B-cell-depleted T cells, or PBMCs. The dataset comprised deeply sampled blood TCRbeta repertoires from subjects exposed to, actively infected with, or recovered from COVID-19. The repertoires were released in a freely available public database intended as a resource for research on the immune response to SARS-CoV-2. The samples were drawn from two sources: the first 160 participants of the ongoing ImmuneRACE study, and 1,200 or so subjects contributed by 6 global collaborators. A de-identified subject ID, COVID-19 status, age in years and sex were almost always included in the sample metadata. Where available, HLA class I and class II types were obtained from metadata supplied by the sample provider rather than from assay-based typing. Results the study describes overall, beyond this receptor: How much clinical and demographic metadata was included differed by source and by participant, and the metadata was provided uncurated.

TCRbeta CDR3 regions were amplified from genomic DNA using the immunoSEQ Assay, a bias-controlled multiplex PCR. The paper's data handling went like this. Within the assay, amplification of reference gene primers was used to estimate how many nucleated cells each sample contained. To quantify the absolute abundance of each unique TCRbeta CDR3 rearrangement, sequence reads were collapsed and filtered. For each sample, productive Simpson clonality was calculated by taking the square root of Simpson's diversity index across productive rearrangements. TCRdb mirrors the immuneACCESS table, restricted to in-frame sequences. Some clones are absent from its copies; in checked studies, under half trace to an unresolved V gene, and the reason for the others is unknown. That table furnishes V, J and clone size, whereas the DNA furnished D and trimming. This sample holds over 85,000 clones; over 75% were observed only once. The ten most abundant clones make up roughly 4% of the sample.

Relative to germline, V is 0 bases shorter and J is 5 bases shorter, with 19 bases between their ends. CDR1 and CDR2, per the germline V gene (reference sequence), are GTSNPN and SVGIG. Counted from cysteine to phenylalanine, this CDR3 has 16 amino acids. CDR3 DNA is the only sequence kept; it has 48 bases, read in frame from the first base. Note on this clone: Its antigen has not been determined. Base-call qualities are not available, and no considerably larger clone is one nucleotide away.

Each collaborating institution followed its own protocols to collect whole blood in K2EDTA tubes. For TCRbeta analysis, collaborator samples were shipped as frozen whole blood, as isolated PBMCs, or as DNA extracted from either sample type. The sequence is built from TRBV30 and TRBJ1-1; the D gene is perhaps TRBD1, from 6 matching bases. The source material was peripheral blood. The TCR was taken from a man between 60 and 75 years old with acute or convalescent COVID-19. The bases read TGTGCCTGGAGTGTCGGCAGGGGTTTTAGTGGGACTGAAGCTTTCTTT. Protein translation: CAWSVGRGFSGTEAFF.